Listed below are T cell receptor beta chains from one sample, sequenced in a study of shared clonotypes between healthy human individuals. Only in-frame clones appear in the TCRdb table, and some are missing; sequencing was by immunoSEQ multiplex PCR. This repertoire shows about 2 million clones, approximately 94% found once; its top ten account for approximately 1%. Sequencing was done on a sample of naive CD8+ T cells sorted from blood. All receptors derive from a man aged 18 to 29 in good health. CDR3s include the opening cysteine and the closing phenylalanine or tryptophan. D genes are given only for firm matches. The size field is filled for only some rows; it gives once, few, many or a size class.

>.|TRBV5-6|.|TRBJ2-3
CASSLWGLTDTQYF
TGTGCCAGCAGCTTGTGGGGGCTCACAGATACGCAGTATTTT
>TRBD2|TRBV4-1|.|TRBJ2-7
CASSQFLAGDEQYF
TGCGCCAGCAGCCAATTTCTAGCGGGAGACGAGCAGTACTTC
>.|TRBV4-3|once|TRBJ1-1
CASSQDHEMNTEAFF
TGCGCCAGCAGCCAAGATCACGAAATGAACACTGAAGCTTTCTTT
>.|TRBV5-4|.|TRBJ2-1
CASSLEPNEQFF
TGTGCCAGCAGCTTGGAGCCGAATGAGCAGTTCTTC
>.|TRBV6-1|.|TRBJ1-1
CASSEVWSRPFRGAFF
TGTGCCAGCAGTGAAGTATGGTCCAGACCGTTTCGGGGAGCTTTCTTT
>.|TRBV9|.|TRBJ2-5
CASSVENRVQETQYF
TGTGCCAGCAGCGTAGAGAACAGGGTCCAAGAGACCCAGTACTTC
>TRBD2|TRBV10-2|.|TRBJ2-3
CASSLSGRMDTQYF
TGCGCCAGCAGTTTATCCGGGAGGATGGATACGCAGTATTTT
>.|TRBV28|.|TRBJ1-6
CASSFDSNSPLHF
TGTGCCAGCAGTTTTGATTCCAATTCACCCCTCCACTTT
>.|TRBV5-6|.|TRBJ2-3
CASSLGDNPLWDTQYF
TGTGCCAGCAGCTTGGGGGACAATCCACTGTGGGATACGCAGTATTTT
>.|TRBV5-1|.|TRBJ2-5
CASSPAWGVREETQYF
TGCGCCAGCAGCCCGGCGTGGGGCGTCCGGGAAGAGACCCAGTACTTC
>.|TRBV9|.|TRBJ1-2
CASSVGGTYGYTF
TGTGCCAGCAGCGTCGGGGGGACCTATGGCTACACCTTC
>.|TRBV7-2|.|TRBJ2-7
CASSFSETYEQYF
TGTGCCAGCAGCTTTAGCGAGACCTACGAGCAGTACTTC
>.|TRBV29-1|.|TRBJ2-5
CSVWALQETQYF
TGCAGCGTCTGGGCTCTCCAAGAGACCCAGTACTTC
>.|TRBV11-2|.|TRBJ2-2
CASSLTSGSFDTGELFF
TGTGCCAGCAGCTTAACCTCAGGGAGTTTTGACACCGGGGAGCTGTTTTTT
>.|TRBV7-6|.|TRBJ2-5
CASSLGTIQETQYF
TGTGCCAGCAGCTTAGGGACAATTCAAGAGACCCAGTACTTC
>.|TRBV4-1|.|TRBJ2-7
CASSQAETDYEQYF
TGCGCCAGCAGCCAAGCTGAGACGGACTACGAGCAGTACTTC
>TRBD1|TRBV5-6|.|TRBJ1-1
CASSWDRGSEAFF
TGTGCCAGCAGCTGGGACAGAGGGTCTGAAGCTTTCTTT
>.|TRBV7-9|.|TRBJ2-3
CASSLSTDTQYF
TGTGCCAGCAGCTTATCCACAGATACGCAGTATTTT
>.|TRBV7-9|.|TRBJ2-7
CASSFGSYEQYF
TGTGCCAGCAGCTTCGGGAGCTACGAGCAGTACTTC
>.|TRBV19|once|TRBJ2-7
CASSMGHLPYEQYF
TGTGCCAGTAGTATGGGACACCTGCCCTACGAGCAGTACTTC
>TRBD2|TRBV30|.|TRBJ2-5
CAWSVPPQTSGDWETQYF
TGTGCCTGGAGTGTACCCCCCCAGACTAGCGGGGATTGGGAGACCCAGTACTTC
>.|TRBV7-9|.|TRBJ1-1
CASSLVIGDTEAFF
TGTGCCAGCAGCTTAGTGATAGGGGACACTGAAGCTTTCTTT
>TRBD2|TRBV9|.|TRBJ2-7
CASSVNPSGGNEQYF
TGTGCCAGCAGCGTGAATCCTAGCGGGGGGAACGAGCAGTACTTC
>.|TRBV9|.|TRBJ2-3
CASVGNADTQYF
TGTGCCAGCGTAGGAAATGCAGATACGCAGTATTTT
>.|TRBV2|.|TRBJ2-3
CASSGEVLGAADTQYF
TGTGCCAGCAGCGGGGAGGTTCTTGGAGCGGCAGATACGCAGTATTTT
>.|TRBV23-1|.|TRBJ2-3
CASSQFLWAADTQYF
TGCGCCAGCAGTCAATTTCTCTGGGCGGCAGATACGCAGTATTTT
>.|TRBV29-1|.|TRBJ1-3
CSVEDLGAGGNTIYF
TGCAGCGTTGAAGATCTGGGGGCGGGTGGAAACACCATATATTTT
>.|TRBV7-8|.|TRBJ2-7
CASSFSSTQEINSYEQYF
TGTGCCAGCAGCTTTTCCTCTACCCAGGAGATTAACTCCTACGAGCAGTACTTC
>.|TRBV7-9|.|TRBJ2-5
CASSLSSSPNRETQYF
TGTGCCAGCAGCTTAAGTTCTAGCCCCAACCGGGAGACCCAGTACTTC
>TRBD1|TRBV13|once|TRBJ2-7
CASSIGTGSYEQYF
TGTGCCAGCAGCATCGGGACAGGCTCCTACGAGCAGTACTTC
>TRBD2|TRBV7-6|.|TRBJ2-7
CASSPLGSGGTEQYF
TGTGCCAGCAGCCCACTCGGTAGCGGGGGGACCGAGCAGTACTTC
>TRBD1|TRBV27|.|TRBJ2-7
CASSPTGTGNYEQYF
TGTGCCAGCAGCCCAACCGGGACAGGGAATTACGAGCAGTACTTC
>TRBD1|TRBV4-1|.|TRBJ2-7
CASSQLETGDSEQYF
TGCGCCAGCAGCCAACTGGAGACAGGGGATTCCGAGCAGTACTTC
>.|TRBV10-3|.|TRBJ2-2
CAISESGYASNTGELFF
TGTGCCATCAGTGAGTCGGGGTACGCTTCGAACACCGGGGAGCTGTTTTTT
>.|TRBV13|.|TRBJ2-5
CASSPGSGPRYF
TGTGCCAGCAGCCCCGGAAGCGGCCCGAGGTACTTC
>.|TRBV30|.|TRBJ1-1
CAWQQDMNTEAFF
TGTGCCTGGCAACAGGATATGAACACTGAAGCTTTCTTT
>.|TRBV6-4|.|TRBJ1-6
CASRAFAQGNNSPLHF
TGTGCCAGCAGAGCCTTTGCACAGGGTAATAATTCACCCCTCCACTTT
>.|TRBV7-6|.|TRBJ2-7
CASSFTQGGYEQYF
TGTGCCAGCAGCTTCACGCAGGGCGGCTACGAGCAGTACTTC
>.|TRBV9|.|TRBJ2-5
CASSGQTGGTQYF
TGTGCCAGCAGCGGTCAGACTGGCGGGACCCAGTACTTC
>.|TRBV5-6|.|TRBJ2-7
CASSFGTSTYEQYF
TGTGCCAGCAGCTTCGGCACTTCAACCTACGAGCAGTACTTC
>.|TRBV5-6|.|TRBJ2-5
CASSLAVTTGETQYF
TGTGCCAGCAGCTTGGCCGTAACTACAGGAGAGACCCAGTACTTC
>.|TRBV20-1|.|TRBJ2-2
CSATDTGELFF
TGCAGTGCTACAGACACCGGGGAGCTGTTTTTT
>TRBD1|TRBV4-1|.|TRBJ1-1
CASSQGWQGADEAFF
TGCGCCAGCAGCCAGGGTTGGCAGGGGGCTGATGAAGCTTTCTTT
>.|TRBV9|.|TRBJ2-7
CASSPVGGLSYEQYF
TGTGCCAGCAGCCCTGTCGGGGGACTGTCCTACGAGCAGTACTTC
>.|TRBV29-1|.|TRBJ1-2
CSVETYGYTF
TGCAGCGTTGAGACCTATGGCTACACCTTC
>TRBD1|TRBV19|.|TRBJ1-5
CASSPSGTGNNQPQHF
TGTGCCAGTAGTCCCTCCGGGACAGGGAACAATCAGCCCCAGCATTTT
>.|TRBV13|.|TRBJ1-1
CASRYGGNTEAFF
TGTGCCAGCCGCTACGGAGGGAACACTGAAGCTTTCTTT
>.|TRBV5-1|.|TRBJ2-7
CASSLSGSSYEQYF
TGCGCCAGCAGCTTGTCCGGCAGCTCCTACGAGCAGTACTTC
>.|TRBV18|.|TRBJ2-7
CASSADTDPSYEQYF
TGTGCCAGCTCAGCCGACACCGACCCTTCCTACGAGCAGTACTTC
>TRBD2|TRBV13|.|TRBJ2-3
CASSPSTSGYTDTQYF
TGTGCCAGCAGCCCCTCGACTAGCGGCTACACAGATACGCAGTATTTT
>.|TRBV9|.|TRBJ1-2
CASSGGDNYGYTF
TGTGCCAGCAGCGGGGGGGATAACTATGGCTACACCTTC
>TRBD1|TRBV25-1|once|TRBJ1-1
CASSDMGTGWEMNTEAFF
TGTGCCAGCAGTGATATGGGGACAGGGTGGGAAATGAACACTGAAGCTTTCTTT
>TRBD2|TRBV27|.|TRBJ2-1
CASSLSSGDRYNEQFF
TGTGCCAGCAGTTTATCTAGCGGGGATCGCTACAATGAGCAGTTCTTC
>TRBD1|TRBV7-2|.|TRBJ2-7
CASSARQGAYEQYF
TGTGCCAGCAGCGCAAGACAGGGGGCTTACGAGCAGTACTTC